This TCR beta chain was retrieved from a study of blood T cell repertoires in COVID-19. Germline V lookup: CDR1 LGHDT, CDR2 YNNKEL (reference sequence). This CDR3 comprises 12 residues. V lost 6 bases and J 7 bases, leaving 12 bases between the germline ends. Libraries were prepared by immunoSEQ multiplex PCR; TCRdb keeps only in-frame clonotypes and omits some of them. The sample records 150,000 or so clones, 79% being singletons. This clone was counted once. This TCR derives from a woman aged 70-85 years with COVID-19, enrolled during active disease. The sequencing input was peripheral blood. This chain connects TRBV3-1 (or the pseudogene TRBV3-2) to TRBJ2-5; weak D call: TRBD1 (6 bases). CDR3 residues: CASSDRFGTQYF. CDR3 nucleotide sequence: TGTGCCAGCAGTGACAGGTTCGGGACCCAGTACTTC.